The T cell receptor (beta chain) under discussion was sequenced for a study of cytomegalovirus exposure and HLA in healthy donors. Background on the study: According to later analysis, the same platform produced the 120 or so validation and about 700 first-cohort repertoires.

Worth noting for this clone: Its antigen remains unknown.

V was shortened by 2 bases and J by 5 bases, with 6 bases between the two germline ends. The CDR3 is made up of 11 amino acids. The germline CDR1 and CDR2 sequences are DFQATT and SNEGSKA (reference sequence). Donors were drawn from the roughly 130-subject validation cohort, separate from the approximately 620-subject first cohort. The protocol was immunoSEQ multiplex PCR, while the TCRdb copy is restricted to in-frame clones and leaves out a portion. The repertoire includes around 62,000 clones, about 89% of them detected once, and around 1.7% sits in the top ten. The study, taken as a whole, reports: Most TCR sequences were seen very rarely across donors, but some public TCRs occurred in many.

This TCR was sampled from a woman between 18 and 29 years old in good health and CMV-seronegative. Sample: PBMCs. The gene calls are TRBV20-1 and TRBJ2-5; D not certain. The CDR3 protein is CSARIVETQYF. The CDR3 DNA reads TGCAGTGCTAGAATAGTGGAGACCCAGTACTTC.